The rows below give T cell receptor beta chains drawn from one sample of a study of T cell responses to AZD1222 COVID-19 vaccine. The repertoire was sequenced with immunoSEQ multiplex PCR; TCRdb's copy has only in-frame clones and lacks some. The data contain 140,000 to 150,000 clones, about 91% of them seen just once; the ten biggest clones take up around 16%. Material: peripheral blood, obtained on day 0 of AZD1222 vaccination. The receptors shown here come from an adult in good health. Each CDR3 is given with its conserved first and last residue. The D gene is left open where the match is weak. Rows may omit the clone size; those that give it use once, few, many or a size class.

v_gene	d_gene	j_gene	abundance	CDR3aa	CDR3nt
TRBV28	-	TRBJ2-6	-	CASRAGANVLTF	TGTGCCAGCAGGGCTGGGGCCAACGTCCTGACTTTC
TRBV4-1	TRBD2	TRBJ2-7	-	CASRGSGGLSSYEQYF	TGCGCCAGCAGGGGTAGCGGGGGCCTCAGCTCCTACGAGCAGTACTTC
TRBV10-3	-	TRBJ2-1	-	CAISESSGDNEQFF	TGTGCCATCAGTGAGTCTTCAGGGGACAATGAGCAGTTCTTC
TRBV9	TRBD2	TRBJ2-1	-	CASSEHIAGGPNEQFF	TGTGCCAGCAGCGAACACATAGCGGGGGGCCCCAATGAGCAGTTCTTC
TRBV10-3	-	TRBJ1-1	-	CAITQEDNTEAFF	TGTGCCATCACTCAAGAGGATAACACTGAAGCTTTCTTT
TRBV4-1	-	TRBJ1-2	-	CASSQVGSGGRANYGYTF	TGCGCCAGCAGCCAAGTTGGGAGTGGGGGACGGGCTAACTATGGCTACACCTTC
TRBV4-3	TRBD1	TRBJ1-4	-	CASSQRDRGPTNEKLFF	TGCGCCAGCAGCCAACGAGACAGGGGTCCAACTAATGAAAAACTGTTTTTT
TRBV5-5	-	TRBJ1-1	-	CASSLGAATGEAFF	TGTGCCAGCAGCTTGGGGGCAGCCACAGGTGAAGCTTTCTTT
TRBV4-1	-	TRBJ2-1	-	CASSQDPFGYEQFF	TGCGCCAGCAGCCAAGATCCCTTCGGGTATGAGCAGTTCTTC
TRBV2	TRBD1	TRBJ1-5	once	CASNTQGGAGQPQHF	TGTGCCAGCAACACCCAGGGGGGGGCAGGTCAGCCCCAGCATTTT
TRBV11-3	-	TRBJ1-6	once	CASSLDLGNSYNSPLHF	TGTGCCAGCAGCTTAGATCTAGGGAATTCCTATAATTCACCCCTCCACTTT
TRBV9	-	TRBJ1-3	-	CASSVGGPTSGNTIYF	TGTGCCAGCAGCGTAGGGGGACCGACCTCTGGAAACACCATATATTTT
TRBV30	-	TRBJ1-1	-	CAWTRDNQNTEAFF	TGTGCCTGGACCCGTGACAACCAAAACACTGAAGCTTTCTTT
TRBV6-5	TRBD1	TRBJ2-7	-	CASSSRDRGLEQYF	TGTGCCAGCAGTAGCCGGGACAGGGGGCTCGAGCAGTACTTC
TRBV30	-	TRBJ1-1	medium-sized	CAWSVLREHTEAFF	TGTGCCTGGAGTGTGTTAAGGGAGCACACTGAAGCTTTCTTT
TRBV2	TRBD1	TRBJ2-2	-	CASRRQGAVGTGELFF	TGTGCCAGCAGAAGACAGGGGGCGGTTGGTACCGGGGAGCTGTTTTTT
TRBV12-5	-	TRBJ1-5	-	CASGLSARQGSNQPQHF	TGTGCTAGTGGTTTGTCGGCGCGGCAGGGAAGCAATCAGCCCCAGCATTTT
TRBV7-2	-	TRBJ1-2	-	CASRRVASYGYTF	TGTGCCAGCAGAAGGGTAGCCTCGTATGGCTACACCTTC
TRBV4-3	-	TRBJ2-5	-	CASSQVGGFGETQYF	TGCGCCAGCAGCCAAGTTGGGGGATTCGGGGAGACCCAGTACTTC
TRBV7-2	-	TRBJ2-7	-	CASSQGYAYEQYF	TGTGCCAGCAGCCAGGGATATGCCTACGAGCAGTACTTC
TRBV18	-	TRBJ2-2	-	CASSPPNGANTGELFF	TGTGCCAGCTCACCCCCTAACGGCGCGAACACCGGGGAGCTGTTTTTT
TRBV19	-	TRBJ2-3	-	CASSRDPPASTTSTDTQYF	TGTGCCAGTAGCAGGGACCCGCCAGCCAGCACAACTAGCACAGATACGCAGTATTTT
TRBV20-1	-	TRBJ2-2	-	CSVQPGGELFF	TGCAGTGTTCAACCCGGCGGGGAGCTGTTTTTT
TRBV6-4	TRBD1	TRBJ2-2	-	CASSRQGANTGELFF	TGTGCCAGCAGTCGACAGGGGGCAAACACCGGGGAGCTGTTTTTT
TRBV28	-	TRBJ2-7	-	CASRTGPGSYEQYF	TGTGCCAGCAGGACAGGACCAGGCTCCTACGAGCAGTACTTC
TRBV2	-	TRBJ2-1	-	CARGQVPHEQFF	TGTGCCAGAGGACAAGTCCCCCATGAGCAGTTCTTC
TRBV4-1	-	TRBJ2-7	-	CASSQVQGYEQYF	TGCGCCAGCAGCCAAGTCCAGGGGTACGAGCAGTACTTC
TRBV14	-	TRBJ2-7	few	CATRLTGTSYEQYF	TGTGCCACCAGATTAACAGGGACCTCCTACGAGCAGTACTTC
TRBV9	-	TRBJ1-4	-	CASSPSGVSDEKLFF	TGTGCCAGCAGCCCCTCAGGGGTATCGGATGAAAAACTGTTTTTT
TRBV7-3	TRBD1	TRBJ1-2	-	CASSRRQGYGYTF	TGTGCCAGCAGCCGCCGACAGGGGTACGGCTACACCTTC
TRBV10-3	TRBD1	TRBJ1-1	-	CAISPNRGATSNTEAFF	TGTGCCATCAGCCCAAACAGGGGCGCCACCTCGAACACTGAAGCTTTCTTT
TRBV7-3	-	TRBJ1-6	-	CASSLGGKGSPLHF	TGTGCCAGCAGCTTAGGAGGGAAGGGTTCACCCCTCCACTTT
TRBV19	-	TRBJ1-1	-	CASTELLGTTEAFF	TGTGCCAGTACTGAGTTATTAGGGACAACTGAAGCTTTCTTT
TRBV27	-	TRBJ2-4	few	CASSSGSSPEYF	TGTGCCAGCAGTTCGGGGTCGTCCCCTGAGTACTTC
TRBV10-3	-	TRBJ2-7	-	CAISESGQGPYEQYF	TGTGCCATCAGTGAGTCGGGGCAGGGTCCCTACGAGCAGTACTTC
TRBV7-2	TRBD2	TRBJ2-2	-	CASRSRGELNTGELFF	TGTGCCAGCAGATCGCGGGGGGAATTGAACACCGGGGAGCTGTTTTTT
TRBV2	-	TRBJ1-1	-	CACSRAQGTEAFF	TGTGCCTGTTCACGGGCCCAAGGCACTGAAGCTTTCTTT
TRBV6-5	-	TRBJ1-5	-	CASSYTTGSDQPQHF	TGTGCCAGCAGTTATACGACGGGGAGCGATCAGCCCCAGCATTTT
TRBV27	-	TRBJ1-1	-	CASSFEFGIRSGITEAFF	TGTGCCAGCAGTTTCGAGTTCGGGATCCGTTCAGGGATCACTGAAGCTTTCTTT
TRBV19	-	TRBJ1-2	-	CASSTYGQANYGYTF	TGTGCCAGTAGTACTTATGGACAAGCTAACTATGGCTACACCTTC
TRBV18	TRBD1	TRBJ2-7	-	CASSPLRTGGGEQYF	TGTGCCAGCTCACCACTAAGGACAGGGGGAGGCGAGCAGTACTTC
TRBV3-1/TRBV3-2	-	TRBJ1-6	-	CASSQGQSRSPLHF	TGTGCCAGCAGCCAAGGGCAGTCGAGGTCACCCCTCCACTTT
TRBV5-1	TRBD1	TRBJ2-1	few	CASSLLQGIGNEQFF	TGCGCCAGCAGCTTGTTACAGGGGATAGGTAATGAGCAGTTCTTC
TRBV19	-	TRBJ1-1	-	CASIGGGQREAFF	TGTGCCAGTATAGGGGGGGGTCAAAGAGAAGCTTTCTTT
TRBV29-1	-	TRBJ1-1	-	CSAARPPEAFF	TGCAGCGCCGCCCGCCCCCCTGAAGCTTTCTTT
TRBV7-2	-	TRBJ1-6	-	CASSSKTMYSYNSPLHF	TGTGCCAGCAGCTCAAAAACAATGTACTCCTATAATTCACCCCTCCACTTT
TRBV6-5	-	TRBJ2-1	-	CASSSGEPVKDEQFF	TGTGCCAGCAGTTCAGGGGAGCCGGTTAAGGATGAGCAGTTCTTC
TRBV6-5	-	TRBJ2-2	-	CASSYITTGTGELFF	TGTGCCAGCAGTTACATAACCACAGGCACCGGGGAGCTGTTTTTT
TRBV6-4	TRBD2	TRBJ2-7	-	CATSSGSEQYF	TGTGCCACCTCTAGCGGGAGCGAGCAGTACTTC
TRBV15	-	TRBJ2-3	-	CATSRERWAIIPSTDTQYF	TGTGCCACCAGCAGGGAGCGGTGGGCGATAATACCTAGCACAGATACGCAGTATTTT
TRBV7-9	-	TRBJ2-1	-	CAMVKWGGAQYNEQFF	TGTGCCATGGTTAAGTGGGGCGGGGCGCAGTACAATGAGCAGTTCTTC